The sequence of this TCR beta chain was determined in a study of regulatory T cells in long-lasting Graves disease. TCR beta libraries were built with iRepertoire HTBI primers and Arm-PCR of CDR3 regions. MiXCR, applied by TCRdb to the multiplex PCR reads, yields one record per CDR3 protein. The sample records about 430,000 distinct CDR3 sequences, over 12% being singletons. There are 14 residues in the CDR3. Trimming removed 0 bases at V and 8 bases at J, with 11 bases between. This clonotype has ten or more counts. Time point noted: newly diagnosed GD, antithyroid drugs for less than 3 months. After RNA was extracted from PBMCs, the TCR library was made from it. This same sample was also part of a study on T cells in Graves' hyperthyroidism and ophthalmopathy. That report notes: If no ophthalmopathy progression occurred within 18 months, Graves' hyperthyroidism was stable. Patients between 18 and 65 years old had hyperthyroidism, newly diagnosed and lasting under 2 months. On the basis of clinical symptoms, serum thyroxine and TRAb, thyroid ultrasound and orbital computed tomography, diagnoses were made. Ophthalmopathy got predicted by the model a median approximately 6 months before its onset.

This receptor was obtained from a woman in her forties with Graves disease. The material was peripheral blood mononuclear cells (PBMCs), obtained at new diagnosis, from a patient treated with antithyroid drugs. V and J are TRBV12-3 or TRBV12-4 and TRBJ2-1, with a tentative D call TRBD2 (5 bases). The CDR3 DNA reads as TGTGCCAGCAGTTTAGCGGGAGCCTCCGATGAGCAGTTCTTC. The encoded protein is CASSLAGASDEQFF.